This T cell receptor beta chain was captured by sequencing in a study of Graves' ophthalmopathy and Graves' hyperthyroidism. Study-wide results and caveats: Most thyroid-expanded clonotypes exceeding 0.001 frequency were also found in blood. Sensitivity of 87.88% and specificity of 70% to 84% were achieved when a 13-signature model separated ophthalmopathy from stable hyperthyroidism.

Trimming removed 5 bases from V and 1 base from J, with 12 bases in between. The germline V gene has CDR1 MNHNS and CDR2 SASEGT. The CDR3 contains 15 residues. Pregnant or lactating patients and those with other autoimmune diseases or uncontrolled infections were excluded. A word on this clonotype: Its antigen is currently unknown.

From RNA, the CDR3 regions of TCR beta chains were amplified and sequenced. HTBI-primed first-round RT-PCR preceded second-round multiplex PCR. TCRdb redid the calling of the multiplex PCR reads with MiXCR, one entry per CDR3 protein. The sample consists of some 160,000 distinct CDR3 sequences, roughly 36% of them appearing once. The V and J genes are TRBV6-1 and TRBJ1-5, with TRBD1 as a possible D gene (5 bases). The source of this sequence is a man younger than 40 with Graves' ophthalmopathy. Sample: peripheral blood. The DNA of the CDR3 is TGTGCCAGCAGTCAATCCCAGGGAAGCAATCAGCCCCAGCATTTT. Amino acids: CASSQSQGSNQPQHF.